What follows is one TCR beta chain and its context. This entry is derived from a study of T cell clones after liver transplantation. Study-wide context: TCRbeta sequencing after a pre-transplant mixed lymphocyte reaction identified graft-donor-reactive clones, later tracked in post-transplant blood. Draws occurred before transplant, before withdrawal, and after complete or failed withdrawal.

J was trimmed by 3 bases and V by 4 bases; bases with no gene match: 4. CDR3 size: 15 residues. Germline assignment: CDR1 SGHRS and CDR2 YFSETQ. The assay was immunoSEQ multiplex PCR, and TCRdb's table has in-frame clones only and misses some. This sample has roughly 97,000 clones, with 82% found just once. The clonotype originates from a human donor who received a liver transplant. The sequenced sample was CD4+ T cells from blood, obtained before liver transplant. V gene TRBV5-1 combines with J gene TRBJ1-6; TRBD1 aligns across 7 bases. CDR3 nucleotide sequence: TGCGCCAGCAGCGGACAGGCGGACTATAATTCACCCCTCCACTTT. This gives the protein CASSGQADYNSPLHF.